What follows are 17 T cell receptor beta chains derived from one specimen sequenced in a study of T-cell memory formation after mild COVID-19. Using its own MiXCR run on the 5' RACE reads, TCRdb lists one record per CDR3 protein. Among 150,000 to 200,000 distinct CDR3 sequences listed, under 20% were seen once. Input material: PBMCs or a T cell subset sorted from them (not recorded which). The receptors come from a man aged 18 to 30 who had mild COVID-19 (a few samples of this study predate the infection). Cell type and time point are not known.

The chain uses TRBV4-2 and TRBJ1-6; D remains ambiguous. CDR3 length equals 16 residues. V gave up 6 bases and J gave up 0 bases, with 12 bases separating them. From germline, CDR1 is LGHNA and CDR2 YNFKEQ. CDR3 nucleotides: TGTGCCAGCAGTGAGCGGGGTGGCTCCTATAATTCACCCCTCCACTTT. This encodes CASSERGGSYNSPLHF.

This clonotype has more than one count but fewer than ten. The J gene is TRBJ1-1, the V gene TRBV7-2; 7 nucleotides align to TRBD1. The J segment lost 3 bases and the V segment lost 5 bases, leaving 9 bases of the junction unmatched. The germline V gene has CDR1 SGHTA and CDR2 FQGNSA. This CDR3 is built from 15 residues. The CDR3 DNA is TGTGCCAGCAGCCTACCTATTACAGGGGACACTGAAGCTTTCTTT. It codes for CASSLPITGDTEAFF. The variable domain in full, with the rest retrieved from reference TRBV7-2 and TRBJ1-1, is GAGVSQSPSNKVTEKGKDVELRCDPISGHTALYWYRQSLGQGLEFLIYFQGNSAPDKSGLPSDRFSAERTGGSVSTLTIQRTQQEDSAVYLCASSLPITGDTEAFFGQGTRLTVV.

This rearrangement joins TRBV3-1 to TRBJ1-5, with 7 bases aligning to TRBD1. J lost 4 bases, V lost 1 base, and 7 bases had no gene match. The CDR3 spans 16 residues. The germline CDR1 and CDR2 sequences are LGHDT and YNNKEL (reference sequence). CDR3 residues: CASSQATGEGNQPQHF. Written as DNA, the CDR3 is TGTGCCAGCAGCCAAGCCACAGGGGAGGGAAATCAGCCCCAGCATTTT. The full variable domain, completed using reference TRBV3-1 and TRBJ1-5, is DTAVSQTPKYLVTQMGNDKSIKCEQNLGHDTMYWYKQDSKKFLKIMFSYNNKELIINETVPNRFSPKSPDKAHLNLHINSLELGDSAVYFCASSQATGEGNQPQHFGDGTRLSIL.

This clonotype was seen a handful of times. V usage is TRBV7-2 and J usage is TRBJ2-2; D is undetermined. CDR3 size: 12 residues. V lost 6 bases and J lost 2, with 4 bases in between. Looked up from germline, CDR1 is SGHTA and CDR2 is FQGNSA. Here the CDR3 DNA reads TGTGCCAGCAGGTCTAACACCGGGGAGCTGTTTTTT. Its translation: CASRSNTGELFF.

This clonotype has just a few counts. The chain links TRBV3-2 to TRBJ2-7; TRBD1 is the table's D call, not checked against the DNA. TRBV3-2 constitutes a pseudogene. The CDR3 loop spans 16 amino acids. The CDR3 nucleotides are TGTGCCAGCAGCCAAGATAGGGACAGGGATGTGTACGAGCAGTACGTC. This codes for CASSQDRDRDVYEQYV.

This clonotype was seen a single time. The chain has TRBV30 and TRBJ2-5, with 7 bases identical to TRBD2. The V and J ends lost 3 bases and 5 bases, in that order; junction bases with no gene match: 9. The length of the CDR3 is 14 residues. Germline V gene data show CDR1 as GTSNPN and CDR2 as SVGIG (reference sequence). The CDR3: CAWRPSWGGETQYF. The CDR3 bases are TGTGCCTGGAGGCCCTCGTGGGGAGGGGAGACCCAGTACTTC. Filled out from reference TRBV30 and TRBJ2-5, the complete variable domain reads SQTIHQWPATLVQPVGSPLSLECTVEGTSNPNLYWYRQAAGRGLQLLFYSVGIGQISSEVPQNLSASRPQDRQFILSSKKLLLSDSGFYLCAWRPSWGGETQYFGPGTRLLVL.

This clonotype was found many times. The chain carries TRBV6-4 and TRBJ2-5, with 12 bases that match TRBD1. Germline CDR1 MRHNA, CDR2 SNTAGT. The CDR3 runs 15 residues. The junction had 3 bases not matched to a gene; V was cut back by 3 bases and J by 4 bases. CDR3 sequence reads: CASSDGTGGRETQYF. In DNA form, the CDR3 reads TGTGCCAGCAGTGATGGGACAGGGGGCCGAGAGACCCAGTACTTC.

This clonotype turned up a few times. One junction end does not reproduce the germline sequence, and a read error may be involved. The chain is built from TRBV7-7 and TRBJ1-4; TRBD1 aligns across 12 bases. Germline V gene sequence: CDR1 SSHAT, CDR2 FNYEAQ (reference sequence). There are 16 residues in the CDR3. CDR3 nucleotides: TGTGCTAGCAGCTTGGGGACAGGGGGCTCTAATGAAAAACTGTTTTTT. This translates into CASSLGTGGSNEKLFF.

V is TRBV19 and J is TRBJ2-5; possibly TRBD1 for D (5 bases). Germline CDR1 and CDR2: LNHDA and SQIVND (reference sequence). The ends were cut back, 3 bases at V and 4 bases at J, with 12 bases in the middle. The CDR3 has 14 residues. CDR3 residues: CASSMGSTGETQYF. Written as DNA, the CDR3 is TGTGCCAGTAGTATGGGGTCTACAGGAGAGACCCAGTACTTC.

This clonotype was seen only a few times. CDR3: CASSQQGENEQYV. Written as DNA, the CDR3 is TGTGCCAGCAGCCAACAGGGAGAAAACGAGCAGTACGTC. This chain connects TRBV3-1 to TRBJ2-7, with D perhaps given as TRBD1 or TRBD2 (5 bases each). The length of the CDR3 is 13 residues. Germline values: CDR1 LGHDT, CDR2 YNNKEL (reference sequence). V gave up 2 bases and J gave up 5 bases, with 10 bases separating them.

The V call is TRBV5-1, the J call TRBJ1-3; maybe TRBD1 (5 bases). CDR1 and CDR2 from the germline V gene are SGHRS and YFSETQ. Trimming cost V 4 bases and J 2 bases, with 16 bases left between them. The CDR3 totals 16 residues. The CDR3 loop is CASSVDPGTPGNTIYF. Written as DNA, the CDR3 is TGCGCCAGCAGCGTGGACCCCGGGACCCCTGGAAACACCATATATTTT. Drawing the rest from reference TRBV5-1 and TRBJ1-3, the complete variable domain is KAGVTQTPRYLIKTRGQQVTLSCSPISGHRSVSWYQQTPGQGLQFLFEYFSETQRNKGNFPGRFSGRQFSNSRSEMNVSTLELGDSALYLCASSVDPGTPGNTIYFGEGSWLTVV.

This clonotype was counted between two and nine times. The V call is TRBV29-1, the J call TRBJ2-2; TRBD1 or TRBD2 may be the D gene (6 bases each). V dropped 8 bases and J dropped 2 bases, with 12 bases sitting between them. The CDR3 has 13 amino acids. Germline loops: CDR1 SQVTM, CDR2 ANQGSEA. In nucleotides, the CDR3 is TGCAGCATTGGGGGGCCCAACACCGGGGAGCTGTTTTTT. Translation gives CSIGGPNTGELFF.

The chain has TRBV2 and TRBJ1-1; D might be TRBD1 (5 bases). Germline values: CDR1 SNHLY, CDR2 FYNNEI. The CDR3 has 14 residues. Trimming took 5 bases from V and 4 from J, leaving 14 bases between them. CDR3 bases: TGTGCCAGCAGTTCTCAGGGCGGTGGCACTGAAGCTTTCTTT. It encodes CASSSQGGGTEAFF.

This clonotype was seen a few times. The chain has TRBV11-2 and TRBJ1-6, with TRBD1 matching 9 bases. CDR1 is SGHAT, CDR2 FQNNGV, per germline. The CDR3 consists of 16 residues. V lost 2 bases to trimming and J lost 3 bases; unmatched junction nucleotides: 2. The CDR3 DNA sequence: TGTGCCAGCAGCTTATGGGGACAGGGCTATAATTCACCCCTCCACTTT. This sequence encodes CASSLWGQGYNSPLHF.

This clonotype has at least ten counts. The V gene is TRBV5-1, the J gene TRBJ1-3, with D maybe TRBD1 (5 bases). Germline V gene lookup returns CDR1 SGHRS and CDR2 YFSETQ. The CDR3 has 14 amino acids. With 1 base removed from V and 7 bases from J, the gap between germline ends came to 12 bases. CDR3 DNA: TGCGCCAGCAGCTTGTACGGGGACGGCAACACCATATATTTT. Its translation is CASSLYGDGNTIYF.

This chain connects TRBV7-2 to TRBJ2-1; TRBD1 aligns across 8 bases. After removal of 5 bases from V and 4 bases from J, the junction contained 10 bases not matched to a gene. This CDR3 comprises 16 residues. Germline V gene data show CDR1 as SGHTA and CDR2 as FQGNSA. CDR3 sequence (DNA): TGTGCCAGCAGCATCAAGACAGGGGTTCAGTACAATGAGCAGTTCTTC. The encoded protein is CASSIKTGVQYNEQFF.

This rearrangement joins TRBV7-2 to TRBJ1-4; tentative D call: TRBD1 (6 bases). V lost 1 base and J lost 6, with 12 bases in between. This CDR3 has 15 amino acids. Per the germline V gene, CDR1 is SGHTA and CDR2 is FQGNSA. CDR3 amino acids: CASSLVGGPDEKLFF. DNA of the CDR3: TGTGCCAGCAGCTTAGTGGGGGGGCCCGATGAAAAACTGTTTTTT.